This TCR beta chain comes out of a study of blood T cell repertoires in COVID-19 (TCRdb year 2020). Some background on the complete study: Samples from collaborators originated in the United States, Italy and Spain and spanned both the acute and convalescent phases of COVID-19. The material from the prospective study consisted of cDNA or gDNA derived from T cells, B-cell-depleted T cells, or PBMCs. Deeply sampled blood TCRbeta repertoires from subjects exposed to, actively infected with, or recovered from COVID-19 were included in the dataset. The repertoires were released in a freely available public database intended as a resource for research on the immune response to SARS-CoV-2. The samples were drawn from the first 160 participants of the ongoing ImmuneRACE study and from some 1,300 subjects provided by 6 global collaborators. The sample metadata nearly always contained a de-identified subject ID, COVID-19 status, age in years and sex. Where available, HLA class I and class II types were taken from metadata supplied by the sample provider and were not determined by assay-based typing.

TCRbeta CDR3 regions were amplified from genomic DNA using the immunoSEQ Assay, a bias-controlled multiplex PCR. The source study handled its data this way. The number of nucleated cells in each sample was estimated from the amplification of reference gene primers within the assay. To quantify the absolute abundance of each unique TCRbeta CDR3 rearrangement, sequence reads were collapsed and filtered. For each sample, productive Simpson clonality was calculated by taking the square root of Simpson's diversity index across productive rearrangements. TCRdb stores this immuneACCESS table with in-frame sequences only. Part of the clones is absent; in the studies checked, under half of the shortfall reflects unresolved V genes, and no reason is known for the rest. V and J calls and clone size follow that table, whereas D and trimming were derived from the DNA. The sample has 150,000 to 200,000 clones on record, more than 65% of them singletons. In total, the top ten clones hold over 9.5% of the sample.

On this clone itself: Its antigen remains undetermined. There are no base qualities to consult, and no much larger clone falls within one base.

Study-wide conclusions, independent of this receptor: The quantity of clinical and demographic metadata differed by source and by participant and was supplied without curation.

Each collaborating institution followed its own protocols to collect whole blood in K2EDTA tubes. For TCRbeta analysis, collaborator samples were shipped as frozen whole blood, as isolated PBMCs, or as DNA extracted from either sample type. The sequenced material came from peripheral blood. The TCR comes from a woman of 80 years or more with active or convalescent COVID-19.

The encoded CDR3 is CASSPGLAGVNEQFF. The sequenced DNA: TGTGCCAGCAGCCCGGGACTAGCGGGAGTTAATGAGCAGTTCTTC. The chain couples TRBV2 to TRBJ2-1; 14 nucleotides in the junction match TRBD2. Trimming takes 6 bases off V and 7 bases off J; junction bases not matched to a gene: 5. From its cysteine to its phenylalanine, the CDR3 spans 15 amino acids. Left in the record is the CDR3 DNA by itself, 45 bases read in frame from the first base. CDR1 and CDR2 are read off the germline V gene as SNHLY and FYNNEI.